This TCR beta chain was recovered during a study of monozygotic twins with inflammatory bowel disease. Notes on the study in general: Versus healthy twins, IBD patients showed fewer clonotypes shared with others, especially with disease activity.

One entry per CDR3 protein, without DNA, is what TCRdb gives after re-calling the 5' RACE reads. The table lists fewer than 450,000 distinct CDR3 sequences. As for this clonotype: The antigen is not known.

The CDR3 is 15 residues long. Sequenced sample: blood. The clonotype was recovered from a human donor with ulcerative colitis or Crohn's disease, or a healthy co-twin of an affected twin (not recorded which). The chain uses TRBV12-3 or TRBV12-4 and TRBJ2-7; checking the TCRdb D call of TRBD1 is not possible without DNA. CDR3 amino acids: CASSLARPGVHEQYF.